Listed below are T cell receptor beta chains from one sample, sequenced in a study of T cell changes during pregnancy in multiple sclerosis. The repertoire was sequenced with immunoSEQ multiplex PCR; TCRdb's copy has only in-frame clones and lacks some. The repertoire holds fewer than 110,000 clones, around 91% seen once, with roughly 0.93% in the top ten. This specimen was peripheral blood, taken after pregnancy. These TCRs come from a female donor with multiple sclerosis, enrolled in a pregnancy study. Each CDR3 is given with its conserved first and last residue. D genes are given only for firm matches. Size is omitted from some rows. Given values are once, few, many or a class for expanded clones.

V gene,clone size,D gene,J gene,CDR3 DNA,CDR3 protein
TRBV10-3,-,-,TRBJ1-5,TGTGCCATCAGTGAGTCGGGCGGGGCAGGGCAGCCCCAGCATTTT,CAISESGGAGQPQHF
TRBV12-5,-,-,TRBJ2-2,TGTGCTAGTGGTTTGGTACAGGCAAGGAACACCGGGGAGCTGTTTTTT,CASGLVQARNTGELFF
TRBV9,-,-,TRBJ2-7,TGTGCCAGCAGCGCAGGACAGAACTACGAGCAGTACTTC,CASSAGQNYEQYF
TRBV5-1,-,-,TRBJ2-7,TGCGCCAGCAGCTTGGAAGGCAGGGTCCCCATCGAGCAGTACTTC,CASSLEGRVPIEQYF
TRBV4-1,few,-,TRBJ1-1,TGCGCCAGCAGGCGATTTCGGGGGGACACTGAAGCTTTCTTT,CASRRFRGDTEAFF
TRBV16,-,TRBD2,TRBJ2-1,TGTGCCAGCAGCCAACCGGGGGGTCAGGAGGATGAGCAGTTCTTC,CASSQPGGQEDEQFF
TRBV19,-,-,TRBJ2-7,TGTGCCAGTAGTCCCTTCCTCTTCTACGAGCAGTACTTC,CASSPFLFYEQYF
TRBV29-1,once,TRBD1,TRBJ1-5,TGCAGCGTGACAGGGTCTGGCAATCAGCCCCAGCATTTT,CSVTGSGNQPQHF
TRBV27,-,-,TRBJ2-1,TGTGCCAGCAGTTTAGGTCGCGAGGGAGGCCTAAAGCTCTTC,CASSLGREGGLKLF
TRBV9,-,TRBD1,TRBJ2-1,TGTGCCAGCAGCGTAGGGACAGGGGCCTACAATGAGCAGTTCTTC,CASSVGTGAYNEQFF
TRBV19,once,TRBD2,TRBJ2-7,TGTGCCAGTAGTAGGCGGGAGGGCTACGAGCAGTACTTC,CASSRREGYEQYF
TRBV6-1,-,TRBD1,TRBJ2-7,TGTGCCAGCAGTGAACGAACAGGGGGCAACTACGAGCAGTACTTC,CASSERTGGNYEQYF
TRBV6-5,-,TRBD1,TRBJ1-3,TGTGCCAGCAGTTTAAGGGGGCTTGGTGGAAACACCATATATTTT,CASSLRGLGGNTIYF
TRBV11-2,-,-,TRBJ2-4,TGTGCCAGCAGCCACAGACAACAAAACATTCAGTACTTC,CASSHRQQNIQYF
TRBV2,-,-,TRBJ1-2,TGTGCCAGATCGGTTAAAGGCTACACCTTC,CARSVKGYTF
TRBV9,-,TRBD1,TRBJ2-3,TGTGCCAGCTTGGGACAGGCCACAGATACGCAGTATTTT,CASLGQATDTQYF
TRBV19,-,TRBD1,TRBJ1-2,TGTGCCAGTAGTACTGGGAAGGGACAGGACTATGGCTACACCTTC,CASSTGKGQDYGYTF
TRBV6-1,-,TRBD2,TRBJ2-7,TGTGCCAGCAGCCGAGCGGGAGGGACCTACGAGCAGTACTTC,CASSRAGGTYEQYF
TRBV6-1,-,TRBD2,TRBJ2-1,TGTGCCAGCAGTGAAGCAGGACTAGCGGGAGGGCATAGGGGCTCCTACAATGAGCAGTTCTTC,CASSEAGLAGGHRGSYNEQFF
TRBV2,-,-,TRBJ2-7,TGTGCCAGCAGAGGGGTTTTAGAGCAGTACTTC,CASRGVLEQYF
TRBV5-1,once,-,TRBJ1-6,TGCGCCAGCAGCTTGGAGACATCGTATAATTCACCCCTCCACTTT,CASSLETSYNSPLHF
TRBV29-1,-,-,TRBJ1-3,TGCAGCGTTGGGGGAGACTCTGGAAACACCATATATTTT,CSVGGDSGNTIYF
TRBV2,-,-,TRBJ1-2,TGTGCCAGCAGTGACGGTGGCTACACCTTC,CASSDGGYTF
TRBV19,-,TRBD1,TRBJ1-5,TGTGCCAGTAGTACAATGGGACAGGGGATCTTTCAGCCCCAGCATTTT,CASSTMGQGIFQPQHF
TRBV10-3,-,-,TRBJ1-1,TGTGCCATCAGTAAGGTGGCGGGCACTGAAGCTTTCTTT,CAISKVAGTEAFF
TRBV19,-,TRBD2,TRBJ2-5,TGTGCCAGTAGTATAGGGAGCGGGGTTAGGGAGACCCAGTACTTC,CASSIGSGVRETQYF
TRBV9,-,TRBD2,TRBJ2-7,TGTGCCAGCAGCGTAGGGCTAGCGGGAGAATTCCACGAGCAGTACTTC,CASSVGLAGEFHEQYF
TRBV2,-,-,TRBJ1-1,TGTGCCAGCAGTGAAGACTGGGGCGAAGCTTTCTTT,CASSEDWGEAFF
TRBV2,-,TRBD1,TRBJ2-1,TGTGCCAGCAGGGCCCCGGGACAGGGGCAGTTCTTC,CASRAPGQGQFF
TRBV29-1,-,-,TRBJ2-5,TGCAGCGTTTGGGGCAGGGACCAAGAGACCCAGTACTTC,CSVWGRDQETQYF
TRBV4-3,-,TRBD1,TRBJ2-1,TGCGCCAGCAGCCAAGAGACACAGGGGTACTACAATGAGCAGTTCTTC,CASSQETQGYYNEQFF
TRBV19,few,-,TRBJ1-5,TGTGCCAGTAGTGTCTCCGGGGGCAATCAGCCCCAGCATTTT,CASSVSGGNQPQHF
TRBV4-1,-,TRBD2,TRBJ2-1,TGCGCCAGCAGCCAAGAAGAGGGACTAAGCGGGGGCTACAATGAGCAGTTCTTC,CASSQEEGLSGGYNEQFF
TRBV10-3,-,TRBD2,TRBJ2-7,TGTGCCATCAGTGAGTCGCTAGCGGGTGAAAACTCCTACGAGCAGTACTTC,CAISESLAGENSYEQYF
TRBV5-6,once,TRBD1,TRBJ2-7,TGTGCCAGCAGCTTTGGGGACAGACCCTACGAGCAGTACTTC,CASSFGDRPYEQYF
TRBV2,-,-,TRBJ2-5,TGTGCCAGCAGTGAAGCGCTTGGGTCGGGGTCTGCCCAGTACTTC,CASSEALGSGSAQYF
TRBV6-6,-,-,TRBJ2-7,TGTGCCAGCAGTTACTCGAGCAGGGTCGAAGAGCAGTACTTC,CASSYSSRVEEQYF
TRBV14,-,-,TRBJ2-5,TGTGCCAGCAGCCAACTCAGGACATCAAGGGAGACCCAGTACTTC,CASSQLRTSRETQYF
TRBV7-9,-,-,TRBJ2-7,TGTGCCAGCAGCTTAGAGGCGGGCGAGCAGTACTTC,CASSLEAGEQYF
TRBV6-1,-,-,TRBJ1-2,TGTGCCAGCAATCGCGGTTTACGCTTGGACTATGGCTACACCTTC,CASNRGLRLDYGYTF
TRBV15,-,-,TRBJ1-1,TGTGCCACCAGCAGAGCGATAGGGGTAGGGAACACTGAAGCTTTCTTT,CATSRAIGVGNTEAFF
TRBV15,-,TRBD1,TRBJ1-5,TGTGCCACCAGCAGACCGAGACAGGGCGGCCAGCATTTT,CATSRPRQGGQHF